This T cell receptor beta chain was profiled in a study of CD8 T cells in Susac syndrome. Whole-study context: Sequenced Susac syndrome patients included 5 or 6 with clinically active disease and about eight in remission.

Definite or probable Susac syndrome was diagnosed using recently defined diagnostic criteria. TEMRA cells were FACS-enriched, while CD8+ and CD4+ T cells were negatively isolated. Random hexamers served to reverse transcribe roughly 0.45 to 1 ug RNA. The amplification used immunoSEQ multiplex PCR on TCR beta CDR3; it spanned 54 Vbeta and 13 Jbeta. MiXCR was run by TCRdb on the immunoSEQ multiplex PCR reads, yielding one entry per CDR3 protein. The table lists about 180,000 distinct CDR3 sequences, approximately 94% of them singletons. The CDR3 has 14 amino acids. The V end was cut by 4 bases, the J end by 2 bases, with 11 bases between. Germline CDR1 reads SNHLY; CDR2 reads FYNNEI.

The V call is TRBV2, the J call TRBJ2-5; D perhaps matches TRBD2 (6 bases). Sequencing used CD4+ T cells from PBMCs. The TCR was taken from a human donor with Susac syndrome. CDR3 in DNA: TGTGCCAGCAGTGCCGGGACTTCACAAGAGACCCAGTACTTC. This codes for CASSAGTSQETQYF.